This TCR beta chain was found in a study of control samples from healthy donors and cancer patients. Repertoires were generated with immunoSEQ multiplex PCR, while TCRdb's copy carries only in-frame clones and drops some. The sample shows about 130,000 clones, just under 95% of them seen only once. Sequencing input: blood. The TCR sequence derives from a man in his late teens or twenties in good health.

The CDR3 coding sequence is TGCAGCGTTGAAGCAGGCTCCTACGAGCAGTACTTC. Its translation: CSVEAGSYEQYF. The chain carries TRBV29-1 and TRBJ2-7; no clear D gene. This CDR3 comprises 12 residues. Between the trimmed V and J ends, which lost 1 base and 0 bases, there was a span of 4 bases. From germline, CDR1 is SQVTM and CDR2 ANQGSEA.